This T cell receptor beta chain was retrieved from a study of shared clonotypes between healthy human individuals. CDR3 length: 13 amino acids. Germline CDR1 is MNHNS and CDR2 is SASEGT. Trimming took off 5 bases at V and 1 base at J, with 8 bases between the two ends. The method was immunoSEQ multiplex PCR; TCRdb's version includes in-frame clones alone and lacks a portion of them. This table holds over 950,000 clones, about 80% found once. On this clone itself: The antigen is unknown.

Overall study findings and caveats: Relative to their counterparts shared across all four donors, non-shared clonotypes exhibited diminished generation probabilities. Only blood samples were collected, and tissue repertoires likely differ.

Sequencing was carried out using memory CD4+ T cells from PBMCs. The subset is: CD45RA-negative fraction. V gene TRBV6-1 combines with J gene TRBJ1-1; no clear D. The receptor's source is a man aged 18 to 35 in good health. Some clones in this sample may be carry-over from other donors' samples. The CDR3 here is CASSHERNTEAFF. The DNA of the CDR3 is TGTGCCAGCAGTCATGAAAGGAACACTGAAGCTTTCTTT.